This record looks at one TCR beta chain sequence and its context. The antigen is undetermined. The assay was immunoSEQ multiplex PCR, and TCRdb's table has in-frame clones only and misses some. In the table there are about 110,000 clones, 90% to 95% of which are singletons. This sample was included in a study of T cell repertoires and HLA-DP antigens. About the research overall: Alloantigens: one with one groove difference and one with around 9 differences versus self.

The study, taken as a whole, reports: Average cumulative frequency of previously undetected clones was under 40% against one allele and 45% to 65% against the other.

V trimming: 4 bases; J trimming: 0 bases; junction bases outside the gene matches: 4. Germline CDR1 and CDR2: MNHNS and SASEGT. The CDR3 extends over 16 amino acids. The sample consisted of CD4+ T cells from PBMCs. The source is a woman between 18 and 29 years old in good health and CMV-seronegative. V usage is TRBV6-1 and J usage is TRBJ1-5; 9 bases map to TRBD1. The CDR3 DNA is TGTGCCAGCAGTGGTACAGGGGGCGATAGCAATCAGCCCCAGCATTTT. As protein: CASSGTGGDSNQPQHF.